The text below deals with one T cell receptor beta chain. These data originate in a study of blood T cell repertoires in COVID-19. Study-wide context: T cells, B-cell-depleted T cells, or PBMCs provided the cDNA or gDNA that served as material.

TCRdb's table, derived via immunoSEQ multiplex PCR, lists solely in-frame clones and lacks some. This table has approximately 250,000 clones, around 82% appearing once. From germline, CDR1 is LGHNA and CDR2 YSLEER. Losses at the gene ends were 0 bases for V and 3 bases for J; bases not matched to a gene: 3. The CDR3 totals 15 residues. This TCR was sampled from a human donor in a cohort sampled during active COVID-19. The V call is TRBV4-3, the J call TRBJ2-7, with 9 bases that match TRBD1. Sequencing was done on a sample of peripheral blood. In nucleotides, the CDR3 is TGCGCCAGCAGCCAAGACGGGACAGGGAGCTACGAGCAGTACTTC. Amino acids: CASSQDGTGSYEQYF.